This TCR beta chain was observed in a study of blood T cell repertoires in COVID-19. As for the study in general: Acute and convalescent COVID-19 samples came from the United States, Italy and Spain.

This CDR3 has 15 residues. With V trimmed by 3 bases and J by 4 bases, 6 bases remained unmatched. The V gene's germline CDR1 is SGDLS and CDR2 YYNGEE. Original analysis: It was from reference gene primer amplification that nucleated cell counts were estimated. Measured with immunoSEQ multiplex PCR; TCRdb has only the in-frame clones, and not every one. The V and J calls and the clone size are those of that table, but D and trimming were determined from the DNA. The sample holds 75,000 to 95,000 clones, around 80% seen once. Sequenced material: peripheral blood. This chain connects TRBV9 to TRBJ2-7; 11 nucleotides agree with TRBD1. This receptor was identified in a man between 60 and 75 years old with acute or convalescent COVID-19. Here the CDR3 reads CASSEGTGGYYEQYF. CDR3 nucleotides: TGTGCCAGCAGCGAGGGGACAGGGGGGTATTACGAGCAGTACTTC.